Presented here are 28 T cell receptor beta chains from one specimen sequenced in a study of T cell repertoires in cytomegalovirus infection. Using its own MiXCR run on the reads, TCRdb lists one record per CDR3 protein. Here the sample spans 650,000 to 900,000 distinct CDR3 sequences, approximately 30% being singletons. These TCRs' antigens remain unknown. This material consisted of cultured CD8+ T cells from PBMCs, taken from culture after CMV antigen stimulation. Every receptor here comes from a human donor in good health (CMV status not recorded). Some clones in this sample may be carry-over from other donors' samples.

In this sample, this clonotype turned up once. The rearrangement joins TRBV6-5 to TRBJ1-2; no clear D. CDR3 length: 13 residues. CDR1 and CDR2 (germline): MNHEY, SVGAGI. V lost 6 bases and J 3 bases, leaving 11 bases between the germline ends. The CDR3 coding sequence is TGTGCCAGCAGCCCCGATCCAGACTATGGCTACACCTTC. Amino acid sequence: CASSPDPDYGYTF.

In this sample, this clonotype turned up a few times. The chain couples TRBV7-9 to TRBJ1-1; 8 positions agree with TRBD1. This CDR3 comprises 20 residues. J lost 0 bases, V lost 5 bases, and 20 bases had no gene match. Germline CDR1 reads SEHNR; CDR2 reads FQNEAQ (reference sequence). CDR3 residues: CASSTNPRTGQDIMNTEAFF. CDR3 DNA: TGTGCCAGCAGCACTAACCCGAGAACGGGACAGGACATTATGAACACTGAAGCTTTCTTT.

This chain connects TRBV27 to TRBJ2-5; 9 bases are shared with TRBD2. Per the germline V gene, CDR1 is MNHEY and CDR2 is SMNVEV (reference sequence). The CDR3 covers 15 residues. J lost 7 bases, V lost 7 bases, and 13 bases had no gene match. CDR3 coding DNA: TGTGCCAGCACCTCGACTAGCGGTCCCGAGTGGACCCAGTACTTC. Protein: CASTSTSGPEWTQYF.

This clonotype was found many times. V usage is TRBV6-1 and J usage is TRBJ2-6; TRBD1 matches at 9 bases. The CDR3 sequence is 19 residues long. The ends lost 5 bases at V and 0 bases at J; junction bases unmatched: 11. From germline, CDR1 is MNHNS and CDR2 SASEGT. The CDR3 loop reads CASSLRDRVVASGANVLTF. The CDR3 nucleotides are TGTGCCAGCAGTCTCCGGGACAGGGTAGTTGCCTCTGGGGCCAACGTCCTGACTTTC.

The V gene is TRBV29-1, the J gene TRBJ1-2; D perhaps matches TRBD1 (5 bases). Germline CDR1 is SQVTM and CDR2 is ANQGSEA. Trimming stripped 2 bases from V and 6 bases from J, with 16 bases between. The CDR3 extends over 14 amino acids. The CDR3 loop reads CSVEPAGLVDGYTF. The CDR3 DNA sequence: TGCAGCGTTGAACCCGCAGGGTTGGTCGATGGCTACACCTTC.

Regarding this clonotype: At one boundary the junction diverges from the germline segment, which might be a read error. V usage is TRBV6-2 or TRBV6-3 and J usage is TRBJ2-1; either TRBD1 or TRBD2 may fit D (5 bases each). This CDR3 is 12 amino acids long. Germline assignment: CDR1 MNHEY and CDR2 SVGEGT. The CDR3 nucleotides are TGTGCCAACAGTTACGGGGCAGGGAGTCAGTTCTTC. It translates to CANSYGAGSQFF.

This clonotype was seen many times. The gene calls are TRBV7-9 and TRBJ1-3; D is possibly TRBD1 (6 bases). The length of the CDR3 is 19 residues. With 1 base removed from V and 2 bases from J, the gap between germline ends came to 21 bases. Germline CDR1 is SEHNR and CDR2 is FQNEAQ (reference sequence). The CDR3 protein is CASSLGSGDTLSPGNTIYF. CDR3 nucleotide sequence: TGTGCCAGCAGCTTAGGTTCAGGGGACACCTTAAGCCCTGGAAACACCATATATTTT.

The genes are TRBV2 and TRBJ1-2; weak D call: TRBD1 (6 bases). V dropped 8 bases and J dropped 4 bases, with 17 bases sitting between them. Germline loops: CDR1 SNHLY, CDR2 FYNNEI. This CDR3 comprises 14 residues. The DNA for the CDR3 is TGTGCCAGCCTGACGGGGGGGCGCGGCTATGGCTACACCTTC. It is translated as CASLTGGRGYGYTF.

The J gene is TRBJ1-1, the V gene TRBV10-2; maybe TRBD1 (5 bases). The CDR3 runs 12 residues. V was cut by 3 bases and J by 6 bases, with 8 bases left in between. Germline V CDR1 and CDR2: WSHSY, SAAADI. Here the CDR3 DNA reads TGCGCCAGCAGTGAACCGACAGCTGAAGCTTTCTTT. Its translation is CASSEPTAEAFF.

The chain carries TRBV4-1 and TRBJ2-5; the match to TRBD2 covers 14 bases. Trimming took 0 bases from V and 3 from J; bases not matched to a gene: 3. This CDR3 has 17 amino acids. Germline V CDR1 and CDR2: MGHRA, YSYEKL. In nucleotides, the CDR3 is TGCGCCAGCAGCCAAGATTTGACTAGCGGGGGGGAAGAGACCCAGTACTTC. This translates into CASSQDLTSGGEETQYF.

This clonotype was picked up a small number of times. The CDR3 protein is CASSQVGDRGYSNQPQHF. The CDR3 bases are TGCGCCAGCAGCCAAGTAGGGGACAGGGGATATAGCAATCAGCCCCAGCATTTT. The genes are TRBV4-1 and TRBJ1-5, with 10 bases identical to TRBD1. The CDR3 has 18 amino acids. Germline V gene lookup returns CDR1 MGHRA and CDR2 YSYEKL. J was trimmed by 0 bases and V by 1 base; bases with no gene match: 6.

This clonotype was observed a few times. V usage is TRBV2 and J usage is TRBJ2-1; the match to TRBD2 covers 9 bases. The CDR3 runs to 16 residues. J was trimmed by 8 bases and V by 8 bases; bases with no gene match: 16. Germline CDR1 and CDR2: SNHLY and FYNNEI. The CDR3 DNA reads as TGTGCCAGCCCCTCCGGGCGGGGGGGGACTCTCGATGAGCAGTTCTTC. Translation: CASPSGRGGTLDEQFF.

The chain combines TRBV19 with TRBJ1-1; D is uncertain. The CDR3 runs to 14 residues. V lost 4 bases and J 4 bases, leaving 13 bases between the germline ends. Germline lookup yields CDR1 LNHDA and CDR2 SQIVND (reference sequence). CDR3 amino acids: CASSSPGEGTEAFF. Here the CDR3 DNA reads TGTGCCAGTAGTAGCCCCGGGGAGGGCACTGAAGCTTTCTTT.

This rearrangement joins TRBV6-5 to TRBJ2-2, with 7 bases aligning to TRBD1. V lost 3 bases, J lost 5 bases, and 3 bases stayed unmatched. The CDR3 extends over 14 amino acids. The germline V gene has CDR1 MNHEY and CDR2 SVGAGI. CDR3 amino acids: CASSYRGRTGELFF. For the CDR3, the DNA is TGTGCCAGCAGTTATAGGGGGCGAACCGGGGAGCTGTTTTTT.

This chain joins TRBV29-1 and TRBJ2-2; the D is unclear. This CDR3 is built from 12 residues. CDR1 is SQVTM, CDR2 ANQGSEA, per germline. With 6 bases removed from V and 8 bases from J, the gap between germline ends came to 13 bases. In DNA form, the CDR3 reads TGCAGCGTCGCGAACCCCCGGGGGGAGCTGTTTTTT. Amino acid sequence: CSVANPRGELFF.

The chain recombines TRBV7-9 with TRBJ2-3; 9 bases match TRBD2. With 7 bases clipped from V and 2 bases from J, the junction kept 7 bases outside the gene matches. CDR1 and CDR2 (germline): SEHNR, FQNEAQ (reference sequence). The length of the CDR3 is 15 residues. CDR3 in DNA: TGTGCCAGCATCCATAGCGGGGGTTACACAGATACGCAGTATTTT. Protein: CASIHSGGYTDTQYF.

At least ten counts were recorded for this clonotype. The rearrangement links TRBV6-2 or TRBV6-3 to TRBJ2-7; 8 bases align to TRBD1. The V and J ends lost 0 bases and 4 bases, in that order; junction bases with no gene match: 5. From germline, CDR1 is MNHEY and CDR2 SVGEGT. This CDR3 has 15 amino acids. CDR3 in amino acids: CASSYSKHRGYEQYV. CDR3 nucleotide sequence: TGTGCCAGCAGTTACTCGAAGCACAGGGGGTACGAGCAGTACGTC.

In its sample, this clonotype was seen a few times. The chain links TRBV7-3 to TRBJ2-3; no clear D. The CDR3 loop spans 18 amino acids. With 2 bases removed from V and 3 bases from J, the gap between germline ends came to 21 bases. Germline V gene data show CDR1 as SGHTA and CDR2 as FQGTGA. The CDR3 coding sequence is TGTGCCAGCAGCTTAGGCGGTATCACTCCTTATGGGACAGATACGCAGTATTTT. Protein sequence: CASSLGGITPYGTDTQYF.

The V gene is TRBV19, the J gene TRBJ1-1; D is ambiguous. This CDR3 has 16 amino acids. The germline V and J ends were trimmed by 7 bases and 4 bases, with 22 bases remaining between them. Germline V gene sequence: CDR1 LNHDA, CDR2 SQIVND (reference sequence). This chain's CDR3 is CASTIRAVDVSTEAFF. The CDR3 DNA sequence: TGTGCCAGTACTATTCGGGCCGTGGACGTGAGCACTGAAGCTTTCTTT.

This chain joins TRBV5-5 and TRBJ1-5; possible D gene TRBD1, 6 bases. The CDR3 covers 15 residues. Trimming pared 5 bases from V and 4 bases from J, leaving 16 bases between. Germline assignment: CDR1 SGHKS and CDR2 YYEKEE (reference sequence). The CDR3 loop is CASRGDIGTNQPQHF. The DNA of the CDR3 is TGTGCCAGCAGGGGTGACATCGGGACAAATCAGCCCCAGCATTTT. Combining the CDR3 with reference TRBV5-5 and TRBJ1-5 gives the whole variable domain DAGVTQSPTHLIKTRGQQVTLRCSPISGHKSVSWYQQVLGQGPQFIFQYYEKEERGRGNFPDRFSARQFPNYSSELNVNALLLGDSALYLCASRGDIGTNQPQHFGDGTRLSIL.

This chain uses TRBV27 with TRBJ1-1; tentatively, D is TRBD1 (5 bases). Germline-derived CDR1 and CDR2 are MNHEY and SMNVEV (reference sequence). This CDR3 comprises 13 residues. V was clipped by 4 bases and J by 4 bases, with 10 bases between them. The CDR3 protein is CASSYLGGTEAFF. The DNA for the CDR3 is TGTGCCAGCAGTTATTTGGGGGGCACTGAAGCTTTCTTT.

This clonotype was detected many times. This chain uses TRBV7-6 with TRBJ2-3; 16 bases line up with TRBD2. Germline-derived CDR1 and CDR2 are SGHVS and FNYEAQ. The CDR3 consists of 20 residues. The ends lost 0 bases at V and 1 base at J; junction bases unmatched: 7. The CDR3 spells CASSLAPGLAGGSGTDTQYF. Here the CDR3 DNA reads TGTGCCAGCAGCTTAGCTCCGGGACTAGCGGGGGGGTCAGGCACAGATACGCAGTATTTT.

Comment on this clonotype: One base away lies a much larger clone, so this may be a sequencing read error. The chain recombines TRBV10-3 with TRBJ2-7; D may correspond to TRBD1 or TRBD2 (5 bases each). The CDR3 is 12 amino acids. Germline V gene lookup returns CDR1 ENHRY and CDR2 SYGVKD. V was trimmed by 5 bases and J by 3 bases, leaving 8 bases between them. CDR3: CAISRDGYEQYF. The CDR3 nucleotides are TGTGCCATCAGTCGGGACGGCTACGAGCAGTACTTC.

This rearrangement joins TRBV27 to TRBJ2-1; weak D call: TRBD2 (5 bases). CDR3 length: 14 residues. Germline values: CDR1 MNHEY, CDR2 SMNVEV (reference sequence). Trimming removed 3 bases at V and 6 bases at J, with 12 bases between. CDR3 region: CASSLTGTVNEQFF. In DNA, the CDR3 is TGTGCCAGCAGTTTGACGGGAACCGTCAATGAGCAGTTCTTC.

The chain uses TRBV9 and TRBJ2-2, with D perhaps being TRBD1 or TRBD2 (5 bases each). The CDR3 runs to 16 residues. CDR1 SGDLS and CDR2 YYNGEE come from the germline V gene. Trimming took off 0 bases at V and 1 base at J, with 10 bases between the two ends. In DNA form, the CDR3 reads TGTGCCAGCAGCGTAGCTGGGACGGGGAACACCGGGGAGCTGTTTTTT. Its translation: CASSVAGTGNTGELFF. Based on the CDR3 plus reference TRBV9 and TRBJ2-2, the full variable domain is DSGVTQTPKHLITATGQRVTLRCSPRSGDLSVYWYQQSLDQGLQFLIQYYNGEERAKGNILERFSAQQFPDLHSELNLSSLELGDSALYFCASSVAGTGNTGELFFGEGSRLTVL.

This clonotype occurred a few times. The V call is TRBV27, the J call TRBJ1-1; TRBD1 might be the D (6 bases). The V gene lost 5 bases and the J gene lost 4 bases, with 14 bases spanning the gap. The CDR3 extends over 14 amino acids. CDR1 and CDR2 from the germline V gene are MNHEY and SMNVEV (reference sequence). For the CDR3, the DNA is TGTGCCAGCAGTCCTCGGGGGGGCCTCACTGAAGCTTTCTTT. Translation gives CASSPRGGLTEAFF.

CDR3 sequence (DNA): TGTGCCAGCAGTGAATGGGGAGGCATGAACACTGAAGCTTTCTTT. It is translated as CASSEWGGMNTEAFF. The chain employs TRBV25-1 and TRBJ1-1, with D uncertain. The CDR3 covers 15 residues. Trimming pared 1 base from V and 0 bases from J, leaving 9 bases between. Per the germline V gene, CDR1 is MGHDK and CDR2 is SYGVNS.

This clonotype has just one count. This chain joins TRBV6-5 and TRBJ2-3, with 10 bases aligning to TRBD1. This CDR3 spans 16 amino acids. Unmatched junction bases numbered 3, after V lost 2 bases and J lost 1 base. Germline V lookup: CDR1 MNHEY, CDR2 SVGAGI. The chain's CDR3 is CASSYLGTGGTDTQYF. The CDR3 nucleotides read TGTGCCAGCAGTTACCTAGGGACAGGGGGCACAGATACGCAGTATTTT.